Shown below are 5 T cell receptor beta chains from a single sample sequenced in a study of shared clonotypes between healthy human individuals (dated by TCRdb to the early 2020s). Receptor libraries were prepared by the immunoSEQ multiplex PCR assay. In its TCRdb copy, this immuneACCESS table keeps in-frame sequences only and misses some clones. Where compared with another copy, unresolved V genes explain less than half of these, and the others have no known cause. This sample holds roughly 2 million clones; roughly 96% were observed only once. The ten biggest clones cover 0.1% to 0.15% of the sample. Sequenced material: naive CD4+ T cells sorted from blood. The label giving this sample's cell subset or site can be read as: CD45RA+ positively selected. The receptors here all came from a man younger than 35 in good health.

CDR3 bases: TGTGCCAGCAGCCGAAAGACAGGGGGCCCTAATGAAAAACTGTTTTTT. Amino acids: CASSRKTGGPNEKLFF. The chain has TRBV5-6 and TRBJ1-4, with TRBD1 matching over 10 bases. From germline, CDR1 is SGHDT and CDR2 YYEEEE. V gave up 4 bases and J gave up 3 bases; unmatched junction bases: 6. CDR3 length: 16 amino acids.

The chain employs TRBV7-9 and TRBJ1-1, with 9 positions matching TRBD1. The CDR3 totals 14 residues. V shed 5 bases, J shed 1 base, and the junction held 2 bases outside the gene matches. Germline values: CDR1 SEHNR, CDR2 FQNEAQ (reference sequence). The CDR3 DNA reads as TGTGCCAGCAGCCGACAGGGGGAGAACACTGAAGCTTTCTTT. As protein: CASSRQGENTEAFF.

The V gene is TRBV5-6, the J gene TRBJ1-3, with D possibly TRBD1 on 5 matching bases. The CDR3 is made up of 14 amino acids. Trimming cost V 3 bases and J 3 bases, with 10 bases left between them. CDR1 and CDR2 from the germline V gene are SGHDT and YYEEEE. The CDR3, as DNA: TGTGCCAGCAGCTCGTGGGGGAATGGAAACACCATATATTTT. Protein product: CASSSWGNGNTIYF.

The J gene is TRBJ2-5, the V gene TRBV2; TRBD1 matches 8 bases. With 6 bases clipped from V and 6 bases from J, the junction kept 6 bases outside the gene matches. This CDR3 has 13 amino acids. Germline V CDR1 and CDR2: SNHLY, FYNNEI. Here the CDR3 reads CASSLDREQTQYF. The CDR3 DNA reads as TGTGCCAGCAGCTTGGACAGGGAGCAGACCCAGTACTTC.

The chain has TRBV27 and TRBJ2-7; D is ambiguous. Germline V gene sequence: CDR1 MNHEY, CDR2 SMNVEV (reference sequence). Deletions cut 7 bases from V and 2 bases from J, with 15 bases between. This CDR3 has 14 residues. The CDR3 region is CASKQYRGTYEQYF. Written as DNA, the CDR3 is TGTGCCAGCAAACAATACAGAGGAACCTACGAGCAGTACTTC.